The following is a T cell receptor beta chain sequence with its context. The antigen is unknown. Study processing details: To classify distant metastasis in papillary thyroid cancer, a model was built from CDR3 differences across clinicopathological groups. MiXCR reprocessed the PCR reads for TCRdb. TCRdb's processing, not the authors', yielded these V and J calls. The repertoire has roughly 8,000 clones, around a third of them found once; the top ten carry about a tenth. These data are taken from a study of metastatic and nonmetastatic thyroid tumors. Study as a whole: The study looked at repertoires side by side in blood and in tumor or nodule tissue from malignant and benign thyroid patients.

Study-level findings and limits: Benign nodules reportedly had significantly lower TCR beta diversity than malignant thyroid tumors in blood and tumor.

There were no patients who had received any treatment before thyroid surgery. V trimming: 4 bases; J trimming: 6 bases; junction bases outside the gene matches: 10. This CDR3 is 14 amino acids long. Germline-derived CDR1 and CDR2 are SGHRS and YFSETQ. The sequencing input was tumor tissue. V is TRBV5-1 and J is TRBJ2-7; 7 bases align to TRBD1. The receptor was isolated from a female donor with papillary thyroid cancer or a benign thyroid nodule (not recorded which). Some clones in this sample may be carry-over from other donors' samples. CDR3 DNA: TGCGCCAGCAGCACTGGACAGGCCGGAGGCGAGCAGTACTTC. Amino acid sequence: CASSTGQAGGEQYF. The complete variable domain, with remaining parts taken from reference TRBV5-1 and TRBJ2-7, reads KAGVTQTPRYLIKTRGQQVTLSCSPISGHRSVSWYQQTPGQGLQFLFEYFSETQRNKGNFPGRFSGRQFSNSRSEMNVSTLELGDSALYLCASSTGQAGGEQYFGPGTRLTVT.